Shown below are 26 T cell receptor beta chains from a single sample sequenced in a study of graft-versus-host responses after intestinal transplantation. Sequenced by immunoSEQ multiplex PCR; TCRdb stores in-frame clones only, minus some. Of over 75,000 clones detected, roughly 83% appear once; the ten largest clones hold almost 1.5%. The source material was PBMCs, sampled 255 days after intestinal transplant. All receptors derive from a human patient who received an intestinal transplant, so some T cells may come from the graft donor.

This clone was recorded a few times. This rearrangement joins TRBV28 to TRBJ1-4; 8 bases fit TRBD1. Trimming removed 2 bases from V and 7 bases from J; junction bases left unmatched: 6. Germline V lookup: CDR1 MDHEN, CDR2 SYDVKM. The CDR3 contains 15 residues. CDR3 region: CASSLRDRLVEKLFF. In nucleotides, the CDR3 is TGTGCCAGCAGTTTACGGGACAGGCTGGTTGAAAAACTGTTTTTT. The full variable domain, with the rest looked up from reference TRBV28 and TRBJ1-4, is DVKVTQSSRYLVKRTGEKVFLECVQDMDHENMFWYRQDPGLGLRLIYFSYDVKMKEKGDIPEGYSVSREKKERFSLILESASTNQTSMYLCASSLRDRLVEKLFFGSGTQLSVL.

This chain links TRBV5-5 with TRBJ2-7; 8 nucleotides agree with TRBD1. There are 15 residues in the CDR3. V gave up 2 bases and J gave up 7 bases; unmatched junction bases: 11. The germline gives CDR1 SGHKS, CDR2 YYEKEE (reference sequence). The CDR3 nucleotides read TGTGCCAGCAGCTTTTTTCAGGGGGCAGCTGTTGAGCAGTACGTC. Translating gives CASSFFQGAAVEQYV.

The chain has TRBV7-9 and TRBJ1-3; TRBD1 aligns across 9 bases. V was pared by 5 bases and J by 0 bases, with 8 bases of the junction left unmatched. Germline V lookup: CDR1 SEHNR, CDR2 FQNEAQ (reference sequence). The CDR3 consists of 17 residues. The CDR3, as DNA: TGTGCCAGCAGCCTGATCGTGACAGGGGGCTCTGGAAACACCATATATTTT. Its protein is CASSLIVTGGSGNTIYF.

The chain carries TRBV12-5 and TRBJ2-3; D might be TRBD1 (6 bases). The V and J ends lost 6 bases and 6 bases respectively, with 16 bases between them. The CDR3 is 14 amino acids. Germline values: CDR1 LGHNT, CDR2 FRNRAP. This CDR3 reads CASGQGTADDTQYF. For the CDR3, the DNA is TGTGCTAGTGGCCAGGGGACCGCCGACGATACGCAGTATTTT.

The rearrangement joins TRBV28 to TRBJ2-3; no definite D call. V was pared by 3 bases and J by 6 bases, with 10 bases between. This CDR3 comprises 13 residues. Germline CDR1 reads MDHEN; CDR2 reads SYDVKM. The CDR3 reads CASSFRLLDTQYF. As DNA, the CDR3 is TGTGCCAGCAGTTTTAGACTTCTGGATACGCAGTATTTT.

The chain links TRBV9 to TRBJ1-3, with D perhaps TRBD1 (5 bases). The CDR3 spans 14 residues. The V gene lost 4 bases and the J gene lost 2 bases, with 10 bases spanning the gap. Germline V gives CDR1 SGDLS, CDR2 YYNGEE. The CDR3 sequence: CASSQGVPGNTIYF. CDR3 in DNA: TGTGCCAGCAGCCAAGGGGTCCCTGGAAACACCATATATTTT.

CDR3 coding DNA: TGTGCCAGCAGCCAAGAAGGTACAGAAACTTTCACAGATACGCAGTATTTT. It encodes CASSQEGTETFTDTQYF. The chain couples TRBV4-2 to TRBJ2-3; the D is unclear. V gave up 0 bases and J gave up 2 bases, with 15 bases separating them. The CDR3 spans 17 residues. CDR1 is LGHNA and CDR2 is YNFKEQ in the germline V gene.

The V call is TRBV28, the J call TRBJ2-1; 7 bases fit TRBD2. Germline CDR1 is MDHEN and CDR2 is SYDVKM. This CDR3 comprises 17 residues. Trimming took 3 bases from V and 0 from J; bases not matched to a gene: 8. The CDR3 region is CASSLGERGYSYNEQFF. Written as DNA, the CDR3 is TGTGCCAGCAGTTTGGGAGAGCGGGGATACTCCTACAATGAGCAGTTCTTC.

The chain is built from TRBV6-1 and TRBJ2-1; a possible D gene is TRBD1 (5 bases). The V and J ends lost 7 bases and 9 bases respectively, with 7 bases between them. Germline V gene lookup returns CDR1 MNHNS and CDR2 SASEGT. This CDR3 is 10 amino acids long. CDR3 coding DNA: TGTGCCAGCAATCAGGGTGAGCAGTTCTTC. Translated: CASNQGEQFF.

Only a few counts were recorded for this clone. In DNA, the CDR3 is TGTGCCATCAGTAAGGACTTCCAAGAGACCCAGTACTTC. Its protein product is CAISKDFQETQYF. The chain employs TRBV10-3 and TRBJ2-5, with TRBD2 as a possible D gene (5 bases). The CDR3 is 13 residues long. The V gene's germline CDR1 is ENHRY and CDR2 SYGVKD. With 5 bases removed from V and 1 base from J, the gap between germline ends came to 8 bases.

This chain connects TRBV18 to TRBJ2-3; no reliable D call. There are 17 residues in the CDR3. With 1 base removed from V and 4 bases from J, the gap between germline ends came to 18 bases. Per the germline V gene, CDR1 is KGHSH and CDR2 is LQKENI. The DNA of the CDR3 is TGTGCCAGCTCACCACTACCCGGACCCCTTCGAGCAGATACGCAGTATTTT. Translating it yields CASSPLPGPLRADTQYF.

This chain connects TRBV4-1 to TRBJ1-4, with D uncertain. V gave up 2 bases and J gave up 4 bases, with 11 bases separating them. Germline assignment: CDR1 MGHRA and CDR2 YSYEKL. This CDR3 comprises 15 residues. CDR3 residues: CASSQKEVGNEKLFF. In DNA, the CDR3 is TGCGCCAGCAGCCAAAAGGAGGTCGGTAATGAAAAACTGTTTTTT.

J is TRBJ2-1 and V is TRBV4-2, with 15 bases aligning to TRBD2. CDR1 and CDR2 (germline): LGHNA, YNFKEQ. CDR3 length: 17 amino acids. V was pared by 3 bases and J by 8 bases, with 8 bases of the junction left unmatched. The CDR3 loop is CASSQRTSGGAEDEQFF. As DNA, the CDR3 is TGTGCCAGCAGCCAGAGGACTAGCGGGGGGGCTGAGGATGAGCAGTTCTTC.

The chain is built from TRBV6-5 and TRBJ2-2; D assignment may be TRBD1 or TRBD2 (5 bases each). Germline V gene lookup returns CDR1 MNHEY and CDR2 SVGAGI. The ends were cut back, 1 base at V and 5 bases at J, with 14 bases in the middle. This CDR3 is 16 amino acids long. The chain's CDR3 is CASSYFGDGGTGELFF. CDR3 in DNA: TGTGCCAGCAGTTACTTTGGGGACGGAGGAACCGGGGAGCTGTTTTTT.

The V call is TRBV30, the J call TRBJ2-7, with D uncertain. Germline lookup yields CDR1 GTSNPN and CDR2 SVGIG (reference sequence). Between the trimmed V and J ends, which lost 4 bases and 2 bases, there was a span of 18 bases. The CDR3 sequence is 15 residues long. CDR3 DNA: TGTGCCTGGACCATTGCCCCAGGTCCAGCCTACGAGCAGTACTTC. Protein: CAWTIAPGPAYEQYF.

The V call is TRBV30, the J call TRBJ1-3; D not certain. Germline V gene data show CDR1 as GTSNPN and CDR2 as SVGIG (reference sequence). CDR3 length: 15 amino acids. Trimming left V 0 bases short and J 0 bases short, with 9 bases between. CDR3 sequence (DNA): TGTGCCTGGAGTGTCCGACTGACCTCTGGAAACACCATATATTTT. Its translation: CAWSVRLTSGNTIYF.

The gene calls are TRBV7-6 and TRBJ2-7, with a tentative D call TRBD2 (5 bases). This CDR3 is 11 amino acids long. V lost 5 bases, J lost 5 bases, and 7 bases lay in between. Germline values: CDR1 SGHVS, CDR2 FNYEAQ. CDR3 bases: TGTGCCAGCAGCCCGGGGAACGAGCAGTACTTC. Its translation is CASSPGNEQYF.

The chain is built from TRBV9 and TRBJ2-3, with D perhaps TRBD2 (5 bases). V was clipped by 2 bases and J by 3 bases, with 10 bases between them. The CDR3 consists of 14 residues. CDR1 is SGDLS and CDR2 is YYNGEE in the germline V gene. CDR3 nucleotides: TGTGCCAGCAGCGTTTCCCGGAGGACAGATACGCAGTATTTT. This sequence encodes CASSVSRRTDTQYF.

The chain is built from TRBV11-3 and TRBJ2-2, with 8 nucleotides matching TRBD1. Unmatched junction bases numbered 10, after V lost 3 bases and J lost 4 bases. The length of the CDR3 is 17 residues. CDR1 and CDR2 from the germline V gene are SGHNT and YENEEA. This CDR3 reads CASSLVNTGGVTGELFF. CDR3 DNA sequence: TGTGCCAGCAGCTTGGTTAATACAGGGGGTGTCACCGGGGAGCTGTTTTTT.

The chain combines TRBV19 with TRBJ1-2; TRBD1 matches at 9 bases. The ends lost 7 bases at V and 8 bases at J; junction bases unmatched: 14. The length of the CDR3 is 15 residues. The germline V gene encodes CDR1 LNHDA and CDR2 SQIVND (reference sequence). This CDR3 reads CASTETGGELRGYTF. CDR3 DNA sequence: TGTGCCAGTACGGAGACAGGGGGTGAGCTGCGGGGCTACACCTTC.

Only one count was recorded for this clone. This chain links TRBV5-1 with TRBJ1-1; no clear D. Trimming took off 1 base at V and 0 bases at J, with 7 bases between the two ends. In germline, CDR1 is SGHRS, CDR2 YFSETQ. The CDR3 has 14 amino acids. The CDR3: CASSLRGMNTEAFF. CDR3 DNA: TGCGCCAGCAGCTTGAGAGGGATGAACACTGAAGCTTTCTTT.

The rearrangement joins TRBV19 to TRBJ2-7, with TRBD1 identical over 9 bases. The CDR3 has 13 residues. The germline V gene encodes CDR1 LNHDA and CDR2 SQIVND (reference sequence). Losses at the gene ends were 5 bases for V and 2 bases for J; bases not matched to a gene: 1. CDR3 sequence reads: CASSGTGPYEQYF. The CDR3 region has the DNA TGTGCCAGTAGTGGGACAGGGCCCTACGAGCAGTACTTC. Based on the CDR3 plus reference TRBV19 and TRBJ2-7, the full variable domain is DGGITQSPKYLFRKEGQNVTLSCEQNLNHDAMYWYRQDPGQGLRLIYYSQIVNDFQKGDIAEGYSVSREKKESFPLTVTSAQKNPTAFYLCASSGTGPYEQYFGPGTRLTVT.

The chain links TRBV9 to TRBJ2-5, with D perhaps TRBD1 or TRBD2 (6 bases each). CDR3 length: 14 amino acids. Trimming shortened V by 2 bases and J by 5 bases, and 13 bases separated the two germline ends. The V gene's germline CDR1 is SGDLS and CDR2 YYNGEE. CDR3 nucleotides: TGTGCCAGCAGCGTGGGGGGCCTGGGGGAGACCCAGTACTTC. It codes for CASSVGGLGETQYF.

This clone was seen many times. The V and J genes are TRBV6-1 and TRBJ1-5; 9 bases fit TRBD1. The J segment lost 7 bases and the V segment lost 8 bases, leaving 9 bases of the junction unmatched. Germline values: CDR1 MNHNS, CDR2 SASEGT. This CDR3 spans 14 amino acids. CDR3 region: CASGGTGRPQPQHF. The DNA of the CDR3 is TGTGCCAGCGGTGGGACAGGGCGGCCCCAGCCCCAGCATTTT.

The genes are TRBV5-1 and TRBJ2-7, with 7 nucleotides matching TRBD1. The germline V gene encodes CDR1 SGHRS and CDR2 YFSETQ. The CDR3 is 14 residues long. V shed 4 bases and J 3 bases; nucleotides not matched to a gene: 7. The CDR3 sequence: CASSTWDRFYEQYF. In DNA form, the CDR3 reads TGCGCCAGCAGCACGTGGGACAGATTCTACGAGCAGTACTTC.

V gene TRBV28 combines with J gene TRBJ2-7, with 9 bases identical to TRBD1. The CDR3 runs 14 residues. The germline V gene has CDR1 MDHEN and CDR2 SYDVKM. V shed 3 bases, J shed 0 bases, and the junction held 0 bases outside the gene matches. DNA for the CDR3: TGTGCCAGCAGTTTGACAGGGGGCTCCTACGAGCAGTACTTC. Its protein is CASSLTGGSYEQYF.